This TCR beta chain was retrieved from a study of beta chain features in type 1 diabetes. Expressed TCRB transcripts were sequenced because the isolated RNA had all been reverse transcribed beforehand. The study sequenced naive, central memory and regulatory T cell samples to an average of about 3.8 million reads. Measured with immunoSEQ multiplex PCR; TCRdb has only the in-frame clones, and not every one. The table lists approximately 470,000 clones, approximately 28% of them singletons, with about 0.065% in the top ten. This clone was seen a few times. Sorting with CD45RO/CCR7/CD25/CD127/CD95/CD27 yielded naive, central memory, regulatory and stem-like memory CD4+ cells. The CDR3 extends over 15 amino acids. J was trimmed by 1 base and V by 3 bases; bases with no gene match: 1. Looked up from germline, CDR1 is SEHNR and CDR2 is FQNEAQ (reference sequence).

The J gene is TRBJ2-5, the V gene TRBV7-9; 11 nucleotides align to TRBD1. What was sequenced was naive CD4+ T cells from blood. This receptor was identified in a man between 18 and 35 years old in good health. The CDR3 region is CASSLGQGVQETQYF. The CDR3 DNA reads TGTGCCAGCAGCTTGGGACAGGGGGTCCAAGAGACCCAGTACTTC.